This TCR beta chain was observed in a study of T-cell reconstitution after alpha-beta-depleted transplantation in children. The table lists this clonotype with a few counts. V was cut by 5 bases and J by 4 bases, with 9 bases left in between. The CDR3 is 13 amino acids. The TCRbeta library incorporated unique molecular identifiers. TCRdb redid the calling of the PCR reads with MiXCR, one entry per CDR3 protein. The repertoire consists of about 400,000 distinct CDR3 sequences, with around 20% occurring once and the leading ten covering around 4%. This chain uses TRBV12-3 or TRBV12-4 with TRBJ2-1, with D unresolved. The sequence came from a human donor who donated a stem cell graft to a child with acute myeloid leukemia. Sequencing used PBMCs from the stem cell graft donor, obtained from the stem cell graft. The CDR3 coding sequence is TGTGCCAGCAGTACCCAAGAGTACAATGAGCAGTTCTTC. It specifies CASSTQEYNEQFF.